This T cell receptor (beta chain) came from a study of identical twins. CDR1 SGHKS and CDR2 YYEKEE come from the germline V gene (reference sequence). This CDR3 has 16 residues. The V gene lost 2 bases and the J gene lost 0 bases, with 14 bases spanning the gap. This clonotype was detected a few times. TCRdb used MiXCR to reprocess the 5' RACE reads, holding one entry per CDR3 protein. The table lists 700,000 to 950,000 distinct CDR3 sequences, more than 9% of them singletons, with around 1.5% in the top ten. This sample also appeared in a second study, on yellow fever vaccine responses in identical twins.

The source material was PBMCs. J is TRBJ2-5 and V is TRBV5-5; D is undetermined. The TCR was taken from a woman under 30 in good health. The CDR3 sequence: CASSFNPPHNQETQYF. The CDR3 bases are TGTGCCAGCAGCTTTAACCCCCCCCATAACCAAGAGACCCAGTACTTC.